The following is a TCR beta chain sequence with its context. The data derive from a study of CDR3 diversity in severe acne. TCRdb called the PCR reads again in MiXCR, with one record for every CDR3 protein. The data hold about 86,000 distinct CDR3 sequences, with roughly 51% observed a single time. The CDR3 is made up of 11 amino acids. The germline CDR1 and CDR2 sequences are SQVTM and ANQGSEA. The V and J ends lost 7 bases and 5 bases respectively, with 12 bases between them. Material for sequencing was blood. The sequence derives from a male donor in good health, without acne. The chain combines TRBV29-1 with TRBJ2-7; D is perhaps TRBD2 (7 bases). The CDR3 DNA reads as TGCAGCGCCCTAGGGGGGGACGAGCAGTACTTC. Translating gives CSALGGDEQYF.